This TCR beta chain was observed in a study of breast tumors, draining lymph nodes, adjacent tissues. Study-wide results and limits: Compared with basal-like, luminal-like tumors shared significantly more repertoire with nontumor tissue. Tumor TCR diversity was below lymph nodes but above nontumor tissue.

This clonotype was found many times. What it recognizes is unknown. The length of the CDR3 is 13 residues. The germline V and J ends were trimmed by 5 bases and 6 bases, with 11 bases remaining between them. The germline gives CDR1 SGDLS, CDR2 YYNGEE. TCRdb re-derived calls from the multiplex PCR reads in MiXCR, one entry per CDR3 protein. The sample holds roughly 49,000 distinct CDR3 sequences, 35% to 50% seen once. This chain joins TRBV9 and TRBJ1-4, with D maybe TRBD1 (5 bases). Sequenced material: breast tumor tissue. The clonotype comes from a female donor with breast cancer. Some clones in this sample may be carry-over from other donors' samples. The CDR3 spells CASRGGEDEKLFF. In DNA form, the CDR3 reads TGTGCCAGCAGGGGGGGGGAAGATGAAAAACTGTTTTTT.